This T cell receptor beta chain was sequenced in a study of T cells after yellow fever vaccination. Study-wide background: Fractions low in cell number were prepared with SMART-Seq v4 Ultra Low Input.

This clonotype was counted many times. The antigen remains undetermined. V was pared by 2 bases and J by 12 bases, with 11 bases between. Germline CDR1 ENHRY, CDR2 SYGVKD. The CDR3 has 12 amino acids. Study-level results: In post-booster samples, most primary-vaccination clones reappeared (just under 98% CD4, about 90% CD8). Some clonotypes, a small share, were shared between CD4 and CD8 compartments.

Universal primer sites and UMIs were introduced during 5'RACE template-switching synthesis of TCR cDNA. One entry per CDR3 protein results from TCRdb running MiXCR on the 5' RACE reads. The data show 200,000 or so distinct CDR3 sequences, with more than 6.5% seen just once and approximately 1.1% held by the top ten. The TCR comes from a man in his thirties or forties who received the YFV17D yellow fever vaccine. The chain uses TRBV10-3 and TRBJ2-1; D gene ambiguous. The material was CD4+ T cells sorted from PBMCs, obtained on the day of the yellow fever booster vaccination. The CDR3 nucleotides read TGTGCCATCAGTGAGGGACCCCCGAGGCAGTTCTTC. Translating gives CAISEGPPRQFF.